This T cell receptor (beta chain) comes out of a study of tumor-infiltrating lymphocytes in oesophageal squamous cell carcinoma. The CDR3 is 17 amino acids. Germline loops: CDR1 MNHNS, CDR2 SASEGT. Trimming pared 2 bases from V and 4 bases from J, leaving 17 bases between. This clonotype has at least ten counts. TCRdb reprocessed the PCR reads via MiXCR and lists one record per CDR3 protein. The data contain roughly 21,000 distinct CDR3 sequences, 35% to 40% of them singletons. This clonotype originated in a male donor with esophageal squamous cell carcinoma. The specimen was esophageal tumor tissue. V and J are TRBV6-1 and TRBJ2-2, with unresolved D. The CDR3 region has the DNA TGTGCCAGCAGTGAACGGAGAGGCAGCCGATCCACCGGGGAGCTGTTTTTT. Translated, it gives CASSERRGSRSTGELFF.